What follows describes a single T cell receptor beta chain. CDR1 and CDR2 from the germline V gene are GTSNPN and SVGIG (reference sequence). The CDR3 covers 14 residues. These data come from a study of T cells expressing NK-cell markers. TCRdb re-called the 5' RACE reads and shows each CDR3 protein once, DNA omitted. The listing records 150,000 to 180,000 distinct CDR3 sequences. This TCR derives from a woman in her fifties or sixties in good health. The V call is TRBV30, the J call TRBJ2-1; the TRBD2 assignment by TCRdb is unverifiable without DNA. Sequenced sample: blood T cells: a sorted CD56 or NKG2C T cell subset, CD4+ or CD8+ T cells, or bulk PBMC T cells (not recorded which). The CDR3 protein is CAWTLGGSGVEQFF.